The 8 T cell receptor beta chains below come from one sample, sequenced in a study of blood T cell repertoires in COVID-19 (TCRdb year 2020). The library was obtained by the immunoSEQ multiplex PCR assay. Imported from immuneACCESS, the table was reduced by TCRdb to in-frame sequences with V and J called. These copies leave out some clones; in studies compared against another copy, an unresolved V gene accounts for under half, and the cause of the remainder is not known. The sample data list 100,000 to 150,000 clones, and roughly 72% of these were observed just once. Around 5.2% of the sample is held by the ten biggest clonotypes. Sample: peripheral blood. Receptor source: a man aged 55-75 years with acute or convalescent COVID-19.

This chain links TRBV28 with TRBJ1-1; D call uncertain. The V end was cut by 2 bases, the J end by 4 bases, with 11 bases between. CDR1 and CDR2 (germline): MDHEN, SYDVKM. The CDR3 sequence is 14 residues long. The chain's CDR3 is CASSLLAFGTEAFF. In DNA form, the CDR3 reads TGTGCCAGCAGTTTACTAGCCTTCGGCACTGAAGCTTTCTTT.

This chain connects TRBV19 to TRBJ1-1; possibly TRBD1 for D (6 bases). Germline loops: CDR1 LNHDA, CDR2 SQIVND (reference sequence). The length of the CDR3 is 15 residues. V lost 4 bases to trimming and J lost 0 bases, with 12 bases between them. Written as DNA, the CDR3 is TGTGCCAGTAGTACAGGGGCCGTTTTGAACACTGAAGCTTTCTTT. Translation: CASSTGAVLNTEAFF.

This rearrangement joins TRBV10-3 to TRBJ1-2; no clear D gene. Looked up from germline, CDR1 is ENHRY and CDR2 is SYGVKD. V lost 3 bases, J lost 4 bases, and 9 bases lay in between. The CDR3 sequence is 13 residues long. The chain's CDR3 is CAISDTNGYGYTF. The CDR3 nucleotides read TGTGCCATCAGTGACACTAACGGCTATGGCTACACCTTC.

The chain combines TRBV6-5 with TRBJ2-7, with D unresolved. V was cut by 0 bases and J by 3 bases, with 6 bases left in between. This CDR3 is 13 amino acids long. Germline V lookup: CDR1 MNHEY, CDR2 SVGAGI. DNA for the CDR3: TGTGCCAGCAGTTACTCGATCGGCTACGAGCAGTACTTC. It codes for CASSYSIGYEQYF.

This chain links TRBV24-1 with TRBJ2-5; D perhaps matches TRBD1 (5 bases). With 5 bases removed from V and 2 bases from J, the gap between germline ends came to 11 bases. The germline gives CDR1 KGHDR, CDR2 SFDVKD. This CDR3 comprises 14 residues. Here the CDR3 reads CATSVGRAQETQYF. Here the CDR3 DNA reads TGTGCCACCAGTGTGGGCAGGGCTCAAGAGACCCAGTACTTC.

This clone was seen only a few times. The chain uses TRBV5-1 and TRBJ1-5; possible D gene TRBD1, 5 bases. V was clipped by 2 bases and J by 7 bases, with 13 bases between them. The CDR3 has 14 amino acids. Germline V gene sequence: CDR1 SGHRS, CDR2 YFSETQ. As DNA, the CDR3 is TGCGCCAGCAGCTTATCAGGGAAGGGCCAGCCCCAGCATTTT. Amino acid sequence: CASSLSGKGQPQHF.

This clone was counted many times. The J gene is TRBJ1-1, the V gene TRBV28; TRBD1 is a possible D gene (6 bases). The CDR3 runs 12 residues. From germline, CDR1 is MDHEN and CDR2 SYDVKM. V lost 8 bases, J lost 7 bases, and 14 bases lay in between. CDR3 coding DNA: TGTGCCAGCGGGCGGGGGGCAGGTGAAGCTTTCTTT. It translates to CASGRGAGEAFF. Full variable domain (missing parts from reference TRBV28 and TRBJ1-1): DVKVTQSSRYLVKRTGEKVFLECVQDMDHENMFWYRQDPGLGLRLIYFSYDVKMKEKGDIPEGYSVSREKKERFSLILESASTNQTSMYLCASGRGAGEAFFGQGTRLTVV.

This clone was detected many times. The chain links TRBV28 to TRBJ1-5; D is undetermined. Germline V gene sequence: CDR1 MDHEN, CDR2 SYDVKM. Trimming pared 6 bases from V and 6 bases from J, leaving 3 bases between. The CDR3 spans 10 residues. In nucleotides, the CDR3 is TGTGCCAGCAGCTTTCAGCCCCAGCATTTT. Amino acid sequence: CASSFQPQHF. The full variable domain, with the rest looked up from reference TRBV28 and TRBJ1-5, is DVKVTQSSRYLVKRTGEKVFLECVQDMDHENMFWYRQDPGLGLRLIYFSYDVKMKEKGDIPEGYSVSREKKERFSLILESASTNQTSMYLCASSFQPQHFGDGTRLSIL.